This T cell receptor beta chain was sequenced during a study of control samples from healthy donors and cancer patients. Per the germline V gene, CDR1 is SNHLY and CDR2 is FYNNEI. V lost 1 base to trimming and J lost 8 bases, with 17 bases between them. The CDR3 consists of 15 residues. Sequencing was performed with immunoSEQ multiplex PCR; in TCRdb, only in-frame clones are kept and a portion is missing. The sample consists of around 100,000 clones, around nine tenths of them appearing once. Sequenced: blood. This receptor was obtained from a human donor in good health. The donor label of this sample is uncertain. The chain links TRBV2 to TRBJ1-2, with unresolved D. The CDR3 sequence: CASSEVRLPTHGYTF. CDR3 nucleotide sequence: TGTGCCAGCAGTGAAGTCCGACTACCTACCCACGGCTACACCTTC.